This T cell receptor beta chain was profiled in a study of CD8 T cells in ankylosing spondylitis. Overall study results and limits: Typical of ankylosing spondylitis blood, it appeared, was a TCR beta motif of under 10 highly homologous variants. Significantly higher representation of disease-linked clones was reported for matched ankylosing spondylitis synovial fluid. Earlier studies detected some motif variants in reactive arthritis synovial fluid and blood.

This clonotype was seen only a few times. The antigen remains undetermined. V shed 0 bases and J shed 0 bases, with 13 bases lying between them. Germline V gene lookup returns CDR1 SGHRS and CDR2 YFSETQ. The CDR3 covers 18 residues. Making use of molecular barcodes, quantitative 5'-RACE generated TCR beta libraries. Each CDR3 protein gets one entry after TCRdb re-called the 5' RACE reads with MiXCR. The table includes 250,000 to 350,000 distinct CDR3 sequences, over 15% detected once. This TCR came from a male donor with ankylosing spondylitis or in good health (not recorded which). The V and J genes are TRBV5-1 and TRBJ2-6; tentatively, D is TRBD1 (7 bases). Sequencing was carried out using blood, either unsorted or a sorted T cell fraction (not recorded which). CDR3 residues: CASSLAGGGASGANVLTF. CDR3 coding DNA: TGCGCCAGCAGCTTGGCTGGAGGGGGCGCCTCTGGGGCCAACGTCCTGACTTTC.